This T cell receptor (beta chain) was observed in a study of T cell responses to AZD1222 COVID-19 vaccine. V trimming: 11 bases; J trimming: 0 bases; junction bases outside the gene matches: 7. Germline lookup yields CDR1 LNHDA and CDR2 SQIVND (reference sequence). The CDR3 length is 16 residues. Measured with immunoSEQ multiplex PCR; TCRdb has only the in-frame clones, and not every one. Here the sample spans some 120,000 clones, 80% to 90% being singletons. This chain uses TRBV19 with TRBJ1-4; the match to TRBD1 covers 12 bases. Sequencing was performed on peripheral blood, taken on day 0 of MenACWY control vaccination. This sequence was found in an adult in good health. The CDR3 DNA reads TGTGCCTCAGGGACAGGGGGCAAGGCAACTAATGAAAAACTGTTTTTT. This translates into CASGTGGKATNEKLFF.